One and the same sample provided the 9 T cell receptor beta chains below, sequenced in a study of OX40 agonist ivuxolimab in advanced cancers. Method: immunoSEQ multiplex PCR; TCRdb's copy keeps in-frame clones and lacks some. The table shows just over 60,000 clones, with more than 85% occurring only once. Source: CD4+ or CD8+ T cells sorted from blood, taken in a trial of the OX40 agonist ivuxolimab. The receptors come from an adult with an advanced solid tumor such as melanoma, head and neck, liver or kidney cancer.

CDR3 residues: CASGWKFNYGYTF. The CDR3 nucleotides are TGTGCCAGCGGTTGGAAGTTCAACTATGGCTACACCTTC. The chain has TRBV7-2 and TRBJ1-2; D is ambiguous. V was shortened by 8 bases and J by 2 bases, with 12 bases between the two germline ends. The CDR3 totals 13 residues. The germline CDR1 and CDR2 sequences are SGHTA and FQGNSA.

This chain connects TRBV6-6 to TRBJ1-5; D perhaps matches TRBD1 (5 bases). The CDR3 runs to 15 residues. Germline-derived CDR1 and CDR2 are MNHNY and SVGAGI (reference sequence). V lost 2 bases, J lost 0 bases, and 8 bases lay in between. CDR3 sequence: CASSYDRYSNQPQHF. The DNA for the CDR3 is TGTGCCAGCAGTTACGACAGATATAGCAATCAGCCCCAGCATTTT.

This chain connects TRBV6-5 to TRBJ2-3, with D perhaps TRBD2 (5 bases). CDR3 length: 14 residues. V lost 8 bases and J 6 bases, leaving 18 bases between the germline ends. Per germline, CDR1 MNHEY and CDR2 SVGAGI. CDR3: CASSGNPKVDTQYF. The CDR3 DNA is TGTGCCAGCTCGGGGAACCCGAAGGTCGATACGCAGTATTTT.

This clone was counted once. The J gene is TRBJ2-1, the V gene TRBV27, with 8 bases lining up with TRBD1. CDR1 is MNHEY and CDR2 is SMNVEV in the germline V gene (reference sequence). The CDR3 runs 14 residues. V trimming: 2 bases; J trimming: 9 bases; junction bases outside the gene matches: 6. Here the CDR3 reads CASSLSYRGSEQFF. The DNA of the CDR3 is TGTGCCAGCAGTTTAAGTTACAGGGGGAGTGAGCAGTTCTTC.

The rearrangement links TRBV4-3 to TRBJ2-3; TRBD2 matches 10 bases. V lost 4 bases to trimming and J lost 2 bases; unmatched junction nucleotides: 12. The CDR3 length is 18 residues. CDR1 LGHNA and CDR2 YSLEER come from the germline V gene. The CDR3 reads CASSRGVAGGLTTDTQYF. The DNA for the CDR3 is TGCGCCAGCAGCCGTGGCGTAGCGGGAGGCCTCACCACAGATACGCAGTATTTT.

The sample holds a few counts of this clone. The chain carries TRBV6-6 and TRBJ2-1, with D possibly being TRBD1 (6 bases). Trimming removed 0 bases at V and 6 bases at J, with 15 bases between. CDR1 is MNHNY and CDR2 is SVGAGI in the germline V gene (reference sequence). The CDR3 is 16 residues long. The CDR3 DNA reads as TGTGCCAGCAGTTACTCGGAACAGGGTGGAGGCAATGAGCAGTTCTTC. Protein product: CASSYSEQGGGNEQFF.

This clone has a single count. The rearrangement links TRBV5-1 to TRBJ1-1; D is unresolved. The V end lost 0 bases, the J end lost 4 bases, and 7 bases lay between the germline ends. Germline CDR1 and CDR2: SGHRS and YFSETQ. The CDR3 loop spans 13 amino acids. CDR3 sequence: CASSLDGVTEAFF. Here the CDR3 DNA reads TGCGCCAGCAGCTTGGACGGTGTCACTGAAGCTTTCTTT.

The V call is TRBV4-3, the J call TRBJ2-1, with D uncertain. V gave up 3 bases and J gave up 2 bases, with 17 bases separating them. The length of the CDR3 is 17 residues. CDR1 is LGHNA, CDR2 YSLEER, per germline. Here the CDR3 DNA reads TGCGCCAGCAGCCAGGCCCTCGGCACAGACCCCTACAATGAGCAGTTCTTC. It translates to CASSQALGTDPYNEQFF.

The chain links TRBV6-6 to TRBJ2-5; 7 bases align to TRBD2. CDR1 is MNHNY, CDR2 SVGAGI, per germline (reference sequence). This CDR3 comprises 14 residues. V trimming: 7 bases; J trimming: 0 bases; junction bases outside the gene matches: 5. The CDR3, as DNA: TGTGCCAGCATGAGCGGGACCTACCAAGAGACCCAGTACTTC. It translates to CASMSGTYQETQYF.